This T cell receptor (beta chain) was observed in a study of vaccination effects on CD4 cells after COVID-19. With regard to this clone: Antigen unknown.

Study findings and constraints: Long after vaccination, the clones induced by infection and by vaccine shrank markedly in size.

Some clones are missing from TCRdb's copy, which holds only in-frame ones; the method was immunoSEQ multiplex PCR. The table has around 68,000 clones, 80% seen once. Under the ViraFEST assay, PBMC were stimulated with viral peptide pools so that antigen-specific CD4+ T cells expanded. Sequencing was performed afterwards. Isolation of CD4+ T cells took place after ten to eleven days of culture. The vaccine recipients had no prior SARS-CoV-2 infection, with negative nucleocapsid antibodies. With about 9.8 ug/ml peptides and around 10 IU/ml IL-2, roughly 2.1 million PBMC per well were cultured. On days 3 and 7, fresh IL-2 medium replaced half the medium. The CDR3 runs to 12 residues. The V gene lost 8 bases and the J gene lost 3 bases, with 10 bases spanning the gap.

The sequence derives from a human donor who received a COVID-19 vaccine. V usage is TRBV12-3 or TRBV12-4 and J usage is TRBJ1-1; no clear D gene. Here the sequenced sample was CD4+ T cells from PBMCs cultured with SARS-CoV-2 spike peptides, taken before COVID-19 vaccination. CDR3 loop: CASVIGYTEAFF. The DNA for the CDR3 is TGTGCCAGCGTTATCGGGTACACTGAAGCTTTCTTT.